One and the same sample provided the 10 T cell receptor beta chains below, sequenced in a study of CD8 T cells in ankylosing spondylitis. TCRdb redid the calling of the 5' RACE reads with MiXCR, one entry per CDR3 protein. The data contain under 250,000 distinct CDR3 sequences, approximately 24% of them singletons. Source material: blood, either unsorted or a sorted T cell fraction (not recorded which). Receptors originate from a male donor with ankylosing spondylitis or in good health (not recorded which).

The chain combines TRBV11-2 with TRBJ2-1, with 8 positions matching TRBD2. Germline V lookup: CDR1 SGHAT, CDR2 FQNNGV. CDR3 length: 15 residues. Trimming cost V 0 bases and J 8 bases; bases outside gene matches: 6. The CDR3 DNA reads TGTGCCAGCAGCTTAGACGGGAGGGCTGGCTATGAGCAGTTCTTC. Translated, it gives CASSLDGRAGYEQFF.

This clonotype was observed a few times. The genes are TRBV5-1 and TRBJ2-2; TRBD2 matches 9 bases. This CDR3 contains 17 residues. The junction had 5 bases not matched to a gene; V was cut back by 2 bases and J by 0 bases. CDR1 is SGHRS and CDR2 is YFSETQ in the germline V gene. CDR3 DNA: TGCGCCAGCAGCTTCGCCCCTAGCGGGACGAACACCGGGGAGCTGTTTTTT. Translating gives CASSFAPSGTNTGELFF.

The sample holds many counts of this clonotype. For the CDR3, the DNA is TGCAGTGCTATGGCGGAACCCTACGAGCAGTACTTC. Translation gives CSAMAEPYEQYF. The rearrangement joins TRBV20-1 to TRBJ2-7; D call uncertain. The CDR3 sequence is 12 residues long. CDR1 and CDR2 from the germline V gene are DFQATT and SNEGSKA (reference sequence). V was clipped by 4 bases and J by 2 bases, with 9 bases between them.

This clonotype was recorded a few times. This sequence joins TRBV29-1 and TRBJ2-6; D ambiguous. Trimming took off 4 bases at V and 0 bases at J, with 10 bases between the two ends. CDR1 is SQVTM, CDR2 ANQGSEA, per germline. CDR3 length equals 15 residues. The CDR3 nucleotides read TGCAGCGTTGTTGCACCCAACTCTGGGGCCAACGTCCTGACTTTC. Protein product: CSVVAPNSGANVLTF.

The chain recombines TRBV5-1 with TRBJ2-1; 10 bases line up with TRBD2. CDR3 length: 13 amino acids. Unmatched junction bases numbered 7, after V lost 7 bases and J lost 9 bases. Germline values: CDR1 SGHRS, CDR2 YFSETQ. The CDR3 coding sequence is TGCGCCAGCTCCCAGCGGGAGGGCGGTGAGCAGTTCTTC. The encoded protein is CASSQREGGEQFF.

The chain has TRBV25-1 and TRBJ2-5; a weak D match, TRBD1 (5 bases). Germline CDR1 MGHDK, CDR2 SYGVNS. Trimming pared 1 base from V and 3 bases from J, leaving 9 bases between. The CDR3 is 14 amino acids. CDR3 in DNA: TGTGCCAGCAGTGAATGGGGCAGGGAAGAGACCCAGTACTTC. Translated: CASSEWGREETQYF.

This clonotype was seen many times. The rearrangement joins TRBV29-1 to TRBJ1-1, with 8 nucleotides matching TRBD1. The CDR3 spans 13 residues. The J segment lost 3 bases and the V segment lost 4 bases, leaving 4 bases of the junction unmatched. From germline, CDR1 is SQVTM and CDR2 ANQGSEA. The CDR3 loop is CSVGPGGHTEAFF. CDR3 bases: TGCAGCGTTGGTCCAGGGGGCCACACTGAAGCTTTCTTT.

CDR3 amino acids: CASSPGQGRAKNIQYF. CDR3 bases: TGTGCCAGCAGTCCAGGACAGGGTCGGGCCAAAAACATTCAGTACTTC. The rearrangement joins TRBV2 to TRBJ2-4; 8 nucleotides match TRBD1. This CDR3 has 16 residues. The junction had 7 bases not matched to a gene; V was cut back by 5 bases and J by 1 base. The germline V gene encodes CDR1 SNHLY and CDR2 FYNNEI.

This clonotype was seen many times. V gene TRBV7-6 combines with J gene TRBJ1-2; 9 nucleotides match TRBD1. V lost 1 base and J lost 7; bases outside the gene matches: 10. CDR3 length: 16 amino acids. The V gene's germline CDR1 is SGHVS and CDR2 FNYEAQ. The CDR3 loop reads CASSLVTGTGIGGYTF. The DNA of the CDR3 is TGTGCCAGCAGCTTAGTAACAGGGACAGGGATCGGTGGCTACACCTTC.

This clonotype occurred once. Possible read error: a much larger clone is one base away. The chain is built from TRBV5-1 and TRBJ1-4; D is unresolved. Looked up from germline, CDR1 is SGHRS and CDR2 is YFSETQ. This CDR3 contains 13 residues. With 3 bases removed from V and 10 bases from J, the gap between germline ends came to 13 bases. The CDR3 region is CASSSEFHAKLFF. The CDR3 DNA reads TGCGCCAGCAGCTCGGAGTTTCATGCAAAACTGTTTTTT. Combining the CDR3 with reference TRBV5-1 and TRBJ1-4 gives the whole variable domain KAGVTQTPRYLIKTRGQQVTLSCSPISGHRSVSWYQQTPGQGLQFLFEYFSETQRNKGNFPGRFSGRQFSNSRSEMNVSTLELGDSALYLCASSSEFHAKLFFGSGTQLSVL.